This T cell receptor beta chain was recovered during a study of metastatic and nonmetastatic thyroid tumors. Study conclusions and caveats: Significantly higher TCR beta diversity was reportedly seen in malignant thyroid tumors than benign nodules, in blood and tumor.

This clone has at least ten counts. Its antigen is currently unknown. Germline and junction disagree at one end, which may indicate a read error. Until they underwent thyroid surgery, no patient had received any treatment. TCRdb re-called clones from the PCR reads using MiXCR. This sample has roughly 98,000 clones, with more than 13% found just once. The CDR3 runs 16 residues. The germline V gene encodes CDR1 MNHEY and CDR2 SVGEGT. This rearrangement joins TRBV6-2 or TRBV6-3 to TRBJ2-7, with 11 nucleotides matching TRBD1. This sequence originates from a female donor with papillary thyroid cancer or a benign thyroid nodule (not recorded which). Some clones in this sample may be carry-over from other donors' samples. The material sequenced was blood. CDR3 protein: CASSYLLGQGAREQYF. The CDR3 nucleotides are TGTGCCAGCAGCTACTTACTAGGACAGGGGGCTCGAGAGCAGTACTTC.